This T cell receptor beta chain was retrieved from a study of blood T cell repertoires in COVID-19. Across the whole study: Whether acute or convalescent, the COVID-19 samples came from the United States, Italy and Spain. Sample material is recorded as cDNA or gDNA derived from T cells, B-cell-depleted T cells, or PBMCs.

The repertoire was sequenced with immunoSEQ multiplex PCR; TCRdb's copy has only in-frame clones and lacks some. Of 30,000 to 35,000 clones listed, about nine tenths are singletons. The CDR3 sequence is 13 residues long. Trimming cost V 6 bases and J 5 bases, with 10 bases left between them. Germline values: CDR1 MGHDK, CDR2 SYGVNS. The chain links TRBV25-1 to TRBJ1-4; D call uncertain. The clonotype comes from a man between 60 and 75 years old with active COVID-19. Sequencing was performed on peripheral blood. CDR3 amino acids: CASRGSQNEKLFF. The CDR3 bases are TGTGCCAGCAGGGGCTCACAAAATGAAAAACTGTTTTTT.